This T cell receptor (beta chain) emerged from a study of T cells in Graves' hyperthyroidism and ophthalmopathy. Overall study findings and caveats: Most thyroid clonotypes expanded above 0.001 appeared in blood too. Stable hyperthyroidism and ophthalmopathy were separated using 13 V-J signatures.

This clonotype was recorded a few times. What it binds is unknown. Trimming removed 6 bases at V and 9 bases at J, with 12 bases between. CDR3 length: 12 residues. Looked up from germline, CDR1 is MNHEY and CDR2 is SMNVEV (reference sequence). Researchers took RNA transcripts and amplified the TCR beta CDR3 regions from them. The HTBI primer set served for first-round RT-PCR of the TCR CDR3. TCRdb fed the multiplex PCR reads into MiXCR, producing one record per CDR3 protein. In the table there are about 620,000 distinct CDR3 sequences, 15% to 20% of which are singletons. Sequencing was carried out using blood. The gene calls are TRBV27 and TRBJ1-5, with D possibly being TRBD1 (5 bases). The TCR comes from a woman younger than 45 with Graves' hyperthyroidism. The CDR3 nucleotides read TGTGCCAGCAGCCACGAAAGGGGGCCCCAGCATTTT. Encoded protein: CASSHERGPQHF.